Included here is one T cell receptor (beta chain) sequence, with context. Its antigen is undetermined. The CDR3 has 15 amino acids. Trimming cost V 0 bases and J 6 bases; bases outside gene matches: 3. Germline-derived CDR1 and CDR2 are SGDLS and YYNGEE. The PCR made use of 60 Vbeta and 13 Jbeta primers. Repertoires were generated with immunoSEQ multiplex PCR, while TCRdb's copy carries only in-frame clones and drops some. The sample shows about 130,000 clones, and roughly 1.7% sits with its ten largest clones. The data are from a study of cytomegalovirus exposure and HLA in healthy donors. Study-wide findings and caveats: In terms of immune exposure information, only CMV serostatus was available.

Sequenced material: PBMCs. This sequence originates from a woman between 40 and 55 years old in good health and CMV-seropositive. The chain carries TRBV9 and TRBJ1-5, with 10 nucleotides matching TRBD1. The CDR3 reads CASSVGGQGFQPQHF. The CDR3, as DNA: TGTGCCAGCAGCGTAGGGGGACAGGGGTTTCAGCCCCAGCATTTT.